One sample yielded the 25 T cell receptor beta chains listed below, sequenced in a study of blood T cell repertoires in COVID-19. TCRdb's copy holds only in-frame clones and misses some; the assay was immunoSEQ multiplex PCR. The sample consists of about 82,000 clones, about 80% of them appearing once. Sequenced material: peripheral blood. The receptors here all came from a woman between 40 and 50 years old with active or convalescent COVID-19.

The count of this clone is one. The rearrangement links TRBV5-6 to TRBJ1-5, with 10 bases that match TRBD1. This CDR3 region has 15 residues. The V gene's germline CDR1 is SGHDT and CDR2 YYEEEE. V gave up 4 bases and J gave up 5 bases; unmatched junction bases: 6. Written as DNA, the CDR3 is TGTGCCAGCAGCATCATGGACAGGGGGGATCAGCCCCAGCATTTT. It codes for CASSIMDRGDQPQHF.

Only a few counts were recorded for this clone. This chain connects TRBV28 to TRBJ1-4; D not certain. Germline V lookup: CDR1 MDHEN, CDR2 SYDVKM. V lost 3 bases and J lost 0, with 11 bases in between. The CDR3 runs to 16 residues. The CDR3 DNA follows: TGTGCCAGCAGTTTGGAGGGTTTGGCAACTAATGAAAAACTGTTTTTT. Translated: CASSLEGLATNEKLFF.

The gene calls are TRBV6-1 and TRBJ1-1, with a tentative D call TRBD1 (5 bases). V shed 1 base and J shed 1 base, with 7 bases lying between them. Germline CDR1 reads MNHNS; CDR2 reads SASEGT. This CDR3 has 14 amino acids. This chain's CDR3 is CASSEGDRNTEAFF. DNA for the CDR3: TGTGCCAGCAGTGAAGGTGACAGGAACACTGAAGCTTTCTTT.

The rearrangement links TRBV11-3 to TRBJ2-7; TRBD1 agrees at 9 bases. J gave up 5 bases and V 1 base, and 3 bases lay outside the gene matches. This CDR3 is built from 14 residues. CDR1 SGHNT and CDR2 YENEEA come from the germline V gene. CDR3 in DNA: TGTGCCAGCAGCTTAGGGGACAGGGCCAACGAGCAGTACTTC. Translating it yields CASSLGDRANEQYF.

This clone was counted between two and nine times. The chain couples TRBV28 to TRBJ1-4; 8 bases are a match to TRBD1. This CDR3 region has 13 residues. From germline, CDR1 is MDHEN and CDR2 SYDVKM. The junction had 5 bases not matched to a gene; V was cut back by 8 bases and J by 6 bases. The CDR3 nucleotides are TGTGCCAGCCAGGGGGCGGCTTATGAAAAACTGTTTTTT. This gives the protein CASQGAAYEKLFF.

The chain carries TRBV13 and TRBJ2-7; D is unresolved. This CDR3 comprises 19 residues. The V end lost 1 base, the J end lost 3 bases, and 25 bases lay between the germline ends. Germline CDR1 reads PRHDT; CDR2 reads FYEKMQ (reference sequence). The CDR3 loop is CASSLVDVDVRGASYEQYF. The CDR3 DNA follows: TGTGCCAGCAGCTTAGTTGACGTGGATGTCCGAGGAGCCAGCTACGAGCAGTACTTC.

This clone occurred a few times. The chain links TRBV7-9 to TRBJ2-5; maybe TRBD2 (5 bases). Trimming removed 1 base at V and 4 bases at J, with 13 bases between. This CDR3 is built from 15 residues. CDR1 SEHNR and CDR2 FQNEAQ come from the germline V gene (reference sequence). CDR3 sequence reads: CASSLGSDWGETQYF. CDR3 nucleotide sequence: TGTGCCAGCAGCTTAGGTTCGGACTGGGGAGAGACCCAGTACTTC. The full variable domain, in which reference TRBV7-9 and TRBJ2-5 provide the parts outside the CDR3, is DTGVSQNPRHKITKRGQNVTFRCDPISEHNRLYWYRQTLGQGPEFLTYFQNEAQLEKSRLLSDRFSAERPKGSFSTLEIQRTEQGDSAMYLCASSLGSDWGETQYFGPGTRLLVL.

CDR3 in DNA: TGTGCCAGCAGTGGACCGGGACAGGGAAGGCCTGAAGCTTTCTTT. Protein: CASSGPGQGRPEAFF. V gene TRBV6-2 or TRBV6-3 combines with J gene TRBJ1-1, with 9 positions matching TRBD1. Trimming cost V 5 bases and J 6 bases; bases outside gene matches: 10. The CDR3 length is 15 residues. Germline CDR1 reads MNHEY; CDR2 reads SVGEGT.

The J gene is TRBJ1-2, the V gene TRBV20-1, with unresolved D. Trimming left V 0 bases short and J 10 bases short, with 9 bases between. CDR1 is DFQATT and CDR2 is SNEGSKA in the germline V gene (reference sequence). There are 11 residues in the CDR3. CDR3 sequence (DNA): TGCAGTGCTAGAGATCGGGATGACTACACCTTC. Protein product: CSARDRDDYTF.

The chain uses TRBV11-2 and TRBJ1-1; D remains ambiguous. Deletions cut 2 bases from V and 0 bases from J, with 13 bases between. Germline V gene data show CDR1 as SGHAT and CDR2 as FQNNGV. The CDR3 runs to 16 residues. The CDR3, as DNA: TGTGCCAGCAGCTTAATTTTGGCATACCTGAACACTGAAGCTTTCTTT. Residues: CASSLILAYLNTEAFF.

This clone came up once. This chain connects TRBV24-1 to TRBJ1-1; 8 nucleotides agree with TRBD1. This CDR3 has 17 amino acids. Germline CDR1 and CDR2: KGHDR and SFDVKD. V lost 3 bases to trimming and J lost 3 bases; unmatched junction nucleotides: 11. The CDR3 is CATSDPGRGQEDTEAFF. CDR3 DNA: TGTGCCACCAGTGATCCCGGCAGGGGGCAAGAGGACACTGAAGCTTTCTTT.

The count of this clone is one. V and J are TRBV2 and TRBJ1-2; TRBD1 matches at 7 bases. Germline lookup yields CDR1 SNHLY and CDR2 FYNNEI. Germline trimming cut 0 bases from V and 2 bases from J; bases unmatched to any gene: 3. The CDR3 spans 15 residues. This CDR3 reads CASSEALQGNYGYTF. The CDR3 DNA reads as TGTGCCAGCAGTGAAGCCCTACAGGGGAACTATGGCTACACCTTC.

J is TRBJ2-2 and V is TRBV11-3; no firm D call. The CDR3 consists of 19 residues. V lost 1 base and J lost 0, with 18 bases in between. Germline CDR1 is SGHNT and CDR2 is YENEEA. The CDR3 region is CASSLVYSRNTPNTGELFF. In DNA form, the CDR3 reads TGTGCCAGCAGCTTAGTCTACAGCCGGAACACTCCGAACACCGGGGAGCTGTTTTTT. Full variable domain (missing parts from reference TRBV11-3 and TRBJ2-2): EAGVVQSPRYKIIEKKQPVAFWCNPISGHNTLYWYLQNLGQGPELLIRYENEEAVDDSQLPKDRFSAERLKGVDSTLKIQPAELGDSAVYLCASSLVYSRNTPNTGELFFGEGSRLTVL.

The chain carries TRBV9 and TRBJ1-4; 9 bases agree with TRBD1. The CDR3 spans 17 residues. Trimming removed 5 bases from V and 2 bases from J; junction bases left unmatched: 10. Per germline, CDR1 SGDLS and CDR2 YYNGEE. The CDR3: CASSRNRGHGTNEKLFF. The CDR3 coding sequence is TGTGCCAGCAGTAGAAACAGGGGGCATGGGACTAATGAAAAACTGTTTTTT.

V gene TRBV3-1 (or the pseudogene TRBV3-2) combines with J gene TRBJ2-2; 10 bases agree with TRBD2. The CDR3 runs 19 residues. Germline V gene sequence: CDR1 LGHDT, CDR2 YNNKEL (reference sequence). J gave up 3 bases and V 0 bases, and 10 bases lay outside the gene matches. Here the CDR3 DNA reads TGTGCCAGCAGCCAAGATTCCCTAGCGGGAGTATGGGACACCGGGGAGCTGTTTTTT. It specifies CASSQDSLAGVWDTGELFF.

This rearrangement joins TRBV6-5 to TRBJ2-2; 7 bases are shared with TRBD1. The V and J ends lost 5 bases and 4 bases, in that order; junction bases with no gene match: 7. CDR3 length: 15 residues. The V gene's germline CDR1 is MNHEY and CDR2 SVGAGI. The CDR3 is CASSKTGPGTGELFF. The DNA for the CDR3 is TGTGCCAGCAGTAAGACAGGGCCGGGCACCGGGGAGCTGTTTTTT.

This chain uses TRBV5-1 with TRBJ1-4; 10 bases match TRBD1. Germline CDR1 is SGHRS and CDR2 is YFSETQ. The V segment lost 2 bases and the J segment 8 bases; nucleotides outside the gene matches: 12. The CDR3 extends over 17 amino acids. The DNA for the CDR3 is TGCGCCAGCAGCTTTGGGGACAGGGGAGGGGGAAGCGAAAAACTGTTTTTT. It yields the protein CASSFGDRGGGSEKLFF.

The chain has TRBV9 and TRBJ1-2; no reliable D call. The CDR3 is 13 amino acids. Germline V gene lookup returns CDR1 SGDLS and CDR2 YYNGEE. With 2 bases removed from V and 8 bases from J, the gap between germline ends came to 13 bases. CDR3 bases: TGTGCCAGCAGCGTCTCCTCCGACGGGGGCTACACCTTC. Translated: CASSVSSDGGYTF.

The chain has TRBV12-3 or TRBV12-4 and TRBJ2-7; D is ambiguous. The CDR3 runs to 13 residues. V gave up 4 bases and J gave up 4 bases, with 11 bases separating them. This CDR3 is CASSYRASYEQYF. The CDR3 nucleotides are TGTGCCAGCAGTTACCGAGCGTCGTACGAGCAGTACTTC.

The rearrangement uses TRBV5-1 and TRBJ2-1; maybe TRBD2 (5 bases). V was cut by 0 bases and J by 7 bases, with 8 bases left in between. Germline V gene sequence: CDR1 SGHRS, CDR2 YFSETQ. The CDR3 extends over 13 amino acids. In nucleotides, the CDR3 is TGCGCCAGCAGCTTGGGGACTTGGAATGAGCAGTTCTTC. It is translated as CASSLGTWNEQFF.

The V and J genes are TRBV4-1 and TRBJ2-1; 11 nucleotides line up with TRBD2. V was pared by 6 bases and J by 2 bases, with 21 bases of the junction left unmatched. Germline CDR1 MGHRA, CDR2 YSYEKL. This CDR3 is 21 amino acids long. The CDR3 is CASRREPSYSGRAVTYNEQFF. In DNA form, the CDR3 reads TGCGCCAGCAGAAGAGAGCCCTCCTATAGCGGGAGGGCCGTAACCTACAATGAGCAGTTCTTC.

The rearrangement joins TRBV4-3 to TRBJ1-5; D remains ambiguous. Trimming cost V 4 bases and J 5 bases, with 9 bases left between them. The CDR3 is 13 residues long. Germline V gene sequence: CDR1 LGHNA, CDR2 YSLEER. The CDR3, as DNA: TGCGCCAGCAGCCCCAATCAATATCAGCCCCAGCATTTT. This sequence encodes CASSPNQYQPQHF.

The V gene is TRBV7-8, the J gene TRBJ2-3, with 8 bases identical to TRBD1. The CDR3 extends over 15 amino acids. Trimming removed 2 bases from V and 4 bases from J; junction bases left unmatched: 5. Germline V gene lookup returns CDR1 SGHVS and CDR2 FQNEAQ. CDR3 bases: TGTGCCAGCAGCTTACTAGGACAGGGAGCAGATACGCAGTATTTT. Protein: CASSLLGQGADTQYF.

This clone appeared a single time. The gene calls are TRBV11-2 and TRBJ2-1, with 8 bases lining up with TRBD1. CDR1 SGHAT and CDR2 FQNNGV come from the germline V gene. This CDR3 is built from 14 residues. J gave up 8 bases and V 1 base, and 4 bases lay outside the gene matches. The CDR3 nucleotides are TGTGCCAGCAGCTTAGGGACAGGGCTAGATGAGCAGTTCTTC. It yields the protein CASSLGTGLDEQFF. Full variable domain (missing parts from reference TRBV11-2 and TRBJ2-1): EAGVAQSPRYKIIEKRQSVAFWCNPISGHATLYWYQQILGQGPKLLIQFQNNGVVDDSQLPKDRFSAERLKGVDSTLKIQPAKLEDSAVYLCASSLGTGLDEQFFGPGTRLTVL.

The V gene is TRBV4-3, the J gene TRBJ2-1, with 11 bases that match TRBD1. The CDR3 has 15 amino acids. Trimming at V came to 3 bases and at J to 10 bases, leaving 8 bases not matched to a gene. The germline V gene has CDR1 LGHNA and CDR2 YSLEER. CDR3: CASSQRTGGDFEQFF. The CDR3 DNA follows: TGCGCCAGCAGCCAGAGGACAGGGGGCGATTTCGAGCAGTTCTTC.